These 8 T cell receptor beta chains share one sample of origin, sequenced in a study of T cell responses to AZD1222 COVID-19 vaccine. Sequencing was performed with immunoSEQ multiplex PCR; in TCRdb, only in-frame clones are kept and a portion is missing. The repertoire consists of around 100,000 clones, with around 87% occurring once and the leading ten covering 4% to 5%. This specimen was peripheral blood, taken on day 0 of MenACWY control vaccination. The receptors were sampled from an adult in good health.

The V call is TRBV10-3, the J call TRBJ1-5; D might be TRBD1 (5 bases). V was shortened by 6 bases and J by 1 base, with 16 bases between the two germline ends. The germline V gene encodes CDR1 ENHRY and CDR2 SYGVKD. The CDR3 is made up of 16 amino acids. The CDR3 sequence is CAISAGIPLSNQPQHF. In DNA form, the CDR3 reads TGTGCCATCAGCGCAGGGATCCCTTTGAGCAATCAGCCCCAGCATTTT.

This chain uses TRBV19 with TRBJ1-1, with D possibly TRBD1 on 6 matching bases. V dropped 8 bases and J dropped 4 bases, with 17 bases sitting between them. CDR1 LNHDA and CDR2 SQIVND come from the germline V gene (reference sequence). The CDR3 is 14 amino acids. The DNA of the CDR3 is TGTGCCAGTGGGGTTACAGGGATCGCCACTGAAGCTTTCTTT. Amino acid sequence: CASGVTGIATEAFF.

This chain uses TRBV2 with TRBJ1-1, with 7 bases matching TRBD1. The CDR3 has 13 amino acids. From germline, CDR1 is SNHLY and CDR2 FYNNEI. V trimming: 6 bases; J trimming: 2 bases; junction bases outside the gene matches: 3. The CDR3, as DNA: TGTGCCAGCAGGGGGGACAGAAACACTGAAGCTTTCTTT. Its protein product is CASRGDRNTEAFF.

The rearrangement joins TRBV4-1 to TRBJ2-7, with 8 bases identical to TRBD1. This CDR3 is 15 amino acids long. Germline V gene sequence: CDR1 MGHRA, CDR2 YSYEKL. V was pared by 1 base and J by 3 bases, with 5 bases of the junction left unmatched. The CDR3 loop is CASSQGQGANYEQYF. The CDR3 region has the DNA TGCGCCAGCAGCCAAGGGCAGGGGGCGAACTACGAGCAGTACTTC.

CDR3 in amino acids: CASSPGAGGNQPQHF. CDR3 nucleotides: TGCGCCAGCAGCCCAGGGGCAGGAGGCAATCAGCCCCAGCATTTT. The V and J genes are TRBV5-1 and TRBJ1-5; possibly TRBD1 for D (6 bases). Germline CDR1 and CDR2: SGHRS and YFSETQ. V shed 4 bases and J shed 2 bases, with 13 bases lying between them. The CDR3 consists of 15 residues. Based on the CDR3 plus reference TRBV5-1 and TRBJ1-5, the full variable domain is KAGVTQTPRYLIKTRGQQVTLSCSPISGHRSVSWYQQTPGQGLQFLFEYFSETQRNKGNFPGRFSGRQFSNSRSEMNVSTLELGDSALYLCASSPGAGGNQPQHFGDGTRLSIL.

The CDR3 spells CASSLDRVYGYTF. The CDR3 nucleotides read TGTGCCAGTAGTCTTGACAGAGTCTATGGCTACACCTTC. The rearrangement uses TRBV19 and TRBJ1-2; a possible D gene is TRBD1 (5 bases). This CDR3 contains 13 residues. Per germline, CDR1 LNHDA and CDR2 SQIVND (reference sequence). V lost 5 bases to trimming and J lost 4 bases, with 11 bases between them.

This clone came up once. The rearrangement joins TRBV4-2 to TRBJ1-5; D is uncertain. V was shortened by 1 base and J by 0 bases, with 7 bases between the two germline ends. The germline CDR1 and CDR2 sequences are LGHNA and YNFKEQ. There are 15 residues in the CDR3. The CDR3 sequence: CASSQGEYSNQPQHF. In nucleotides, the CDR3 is TGTGCCAGCAGCCAAGGGGAGTATAGCAATCAGCCCCAGCATTTT.

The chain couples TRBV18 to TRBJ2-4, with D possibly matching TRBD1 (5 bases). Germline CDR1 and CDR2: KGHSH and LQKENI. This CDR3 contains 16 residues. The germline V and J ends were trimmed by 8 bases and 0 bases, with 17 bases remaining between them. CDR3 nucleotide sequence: TGTGCCAGCCCTTCCCCAGGGCTTCTAGCCAAAAACATTCAGTACTTC. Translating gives CASPSPGLLAKNIQYF.